The present T cell receptor (beta chain) was sequenced within a study of somatic mutations in cytotoxic T cells in rheumatoid arthritis. Study observations and caveats: CD8+ clonality increased with age in rheumatoid arthritis patients but not in healthy controls. TRBV07 showed slight underrepresentation in rheumatoid arthritis patients, unadjusted for multiple comparisons.

Clones were sequenced by immunoSEQ multiplex PCR, and TCRdb holds only the in-frame ones, with some missing. The data show about 10,000 clones, about 89% seen once. As to this clone: Its target is not known.

Germline V lookup: CDR1 SGHAT, CDR2 FQNNGV. Deletions cut 3 bases from V and 2 bases from J, with 13 bases between. This CDR3 contains 15 residues. The receptor was isolated from a woman in her late teens or twenties with rheumatoid arthritis. Sequencing was carried out using CD4+ T cells sorted from blood. This sequence joins TRBV11-2 and TRBJ1-2; possibly TRBD1 for D (6 bases). CDR3 amino acids: CASSLEGGPNYGYTF. The CDR3 DNA is TGTGCCAGCAGCTTGGAGGGGGGGCCGAACTATGGCTACACCTTC.